This T cell receptor beta chain stems from a study of lung T cells in sarcoidosis with Löfgren's syndrome. Study at large: CD4+ T cells build up in sarcoidosis bronchoalveolar lavage fluid.

This clonotype was found once. Sequence at one end of the junction differs from germline and may be a read error. The CDR3 runs to 14 residues. In germline, CDR1 is MDHEN, CDR2 SYDVKM. TCRdb used MiXCR to reprocess the reads, holding one entry per CDR3 protein. The table shows about 2,100 distinct CDR3 sequences, with around 20% occurring only once. This sequence originates from a human donor with sarcoidosis (Löfgren's syndrome or another form), or a control subject (not recorded which). This chain joins TRBV28 and TRBJ1-2; weak D call: TRBD1 (5 bases). The sequenced sample consisted of CD4+ T cells from bronchoalveolar lavage. This CDR3 is CATAPGSWDYGYTF. CDR3 sequence (DNA): TGTGCCACCGCTCCTGGAAGCTGGGACTACGGCTACACCTTC.